This T cell receptor (beta chain) was profiled in a study of technical replicates of blood from a handful of donors. Here immunoSEQ multiplex PCR was the method, and the copy in TCRdb shows in-frame clones only, minus some. The sample consists of tens of thousands of clones, about 96% of them appearing once. Sequenced input: T cells isolated from PBMCs. The clonotype was recovered from a human donor in good health.

CDR3 loop: CASSWGGDFSMPQHF. The CDR3 region has the DNA TGTGCCAGCAGCTGGGGGGGGGACTTCTCCATGCCCCAGCATTTT. V usage is TRBV5-6 and J usage is TRBJ1-5, with D maybe TRBD1 (5 bases). The length of the CDR3 is 15 residues. Germline V gene data show CDR1 as SGHDT and CDR2 as YYEEEE. V lost 3 bases and J lost 9, with 19 bases in between.